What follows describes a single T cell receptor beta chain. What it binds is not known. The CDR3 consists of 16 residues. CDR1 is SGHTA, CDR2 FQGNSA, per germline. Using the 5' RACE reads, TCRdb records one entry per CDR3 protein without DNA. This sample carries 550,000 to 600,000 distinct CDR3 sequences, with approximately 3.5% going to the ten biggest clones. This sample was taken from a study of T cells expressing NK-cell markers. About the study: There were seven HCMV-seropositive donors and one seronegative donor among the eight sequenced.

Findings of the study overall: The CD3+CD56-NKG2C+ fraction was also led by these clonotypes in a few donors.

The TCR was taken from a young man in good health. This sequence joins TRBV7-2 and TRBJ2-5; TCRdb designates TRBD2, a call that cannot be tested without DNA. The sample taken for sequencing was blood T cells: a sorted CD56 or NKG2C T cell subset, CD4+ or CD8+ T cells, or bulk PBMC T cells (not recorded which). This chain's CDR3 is CASSKSSSGRLETQYF.